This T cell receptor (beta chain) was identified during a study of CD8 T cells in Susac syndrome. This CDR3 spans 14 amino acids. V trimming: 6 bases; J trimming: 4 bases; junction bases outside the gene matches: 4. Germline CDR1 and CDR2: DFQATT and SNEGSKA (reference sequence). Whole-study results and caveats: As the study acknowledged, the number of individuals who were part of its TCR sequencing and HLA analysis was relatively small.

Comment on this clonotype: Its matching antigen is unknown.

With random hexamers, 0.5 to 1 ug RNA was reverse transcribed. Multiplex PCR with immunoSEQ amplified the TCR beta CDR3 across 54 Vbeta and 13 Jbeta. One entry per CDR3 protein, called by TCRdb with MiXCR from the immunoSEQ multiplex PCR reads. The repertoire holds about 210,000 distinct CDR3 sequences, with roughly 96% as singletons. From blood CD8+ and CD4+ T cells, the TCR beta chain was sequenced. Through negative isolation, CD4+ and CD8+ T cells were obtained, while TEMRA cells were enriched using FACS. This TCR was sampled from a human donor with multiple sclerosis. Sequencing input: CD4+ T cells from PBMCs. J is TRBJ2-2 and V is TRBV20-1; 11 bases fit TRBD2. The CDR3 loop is CSAPTSGATGELFF. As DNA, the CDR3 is TGCAGTGCCCCGACTAGCGGGGCCACCGGGGAGCTGTTTTTT.